This entry lists 15 T cell receptor beta chains sequenced from one sample in a study of beta chain features in type 1 diabetes. Study conclusions and caveats: Moderately but significantly shorter TCRB CDR3s were found in Type 1 diabetes patients in all four CD4+ subsets.

Expressed TCRB transcripts were sequenced after all isolated RNA was converted to cDNA. Data came from immunoSEQ multiplex PCR; TCRdb stores just in-frame clones and leaves some out. The sample includes around 300,000 clones, about 15% seen only once; the top ten take roughly 0.015%. Their recognized antigens are unknown. Sequencing was carried out using naive CD4+ T cells from blood. All receptors derive from a man aged 18 to 29 with type 1 diabetes.

The chain uses TRBV4-1 and TRBJ2-3; 8 positions agree with TRBD2. The CDR3 loop spans 13 amino acids. V lost 4 bases and J lost 10; bases outside the gene matches: 7. CDR1 is MGHRA and CDR2 is YSYEKL in the germline V gene. The DNA for the CDR3 is TGCGCCAGCAGCCCGGGAGGGCCCCTACCGCAGTATTTT. It specifies CASSPGGPLPQYF.

This clone was found a few times. The V call is TRBV30, the J call TRBJ2-5; D perhaps matches TRBD2 (5 bases). From germline, CDR1 is GTSNPN and CDR2 SVGIG (reference sequence). V was trimmed by 2 bases and J by 2 bases, leaving 9 bases between them. The CDR3 length is 13 residues. CDR3 in DNA: TGTGCCTGGAGTTTGTTAGCGCAAGAGACCCAGTACTTC. It translates to CAWSLLAQETQYF.

This clone was seen many times. The V and J genes are TRBV28 and TRBJ2-1, with D possibly being TRBD2 (6 bases). The CDR3 has 13 amino acids. The germline gives CDR1 MDHEN, CDR2 SYDVKM. Trimming left V 3 bases short and J 9 bases short, with 12 bases between. In DNA, the CDR3 is TGTGCCAGCAGTTTTCAGTTCGGGGGTGAGCAGTTCTTC. It translates to CASSFQFGGEQFF.

This clone was detected only a few times. This chain uses TRBV7-2 with TRBJ2-5, with D maybe TRBD2 (5 bases). Trimming took 2 bases from V and 10 from J, leaving 23 bases between them. The CDR3 totals 16 residues. The germline CDR1 and CDR2 sequences are SGHTA and FQGNSA. CDR3 loop: CASSLFIWRNQGSQYF. The CDR3 DNA reads TGTGCCAGCAGCTTATTCATCTGGAGGAACCAAGGGAGCCAGTACTTC.

V gene TRBV29-1 combines with J gene TRBJ2-3; D is unclear. CDR1 and CDR2 from the germline V gene are SQVTM and ANQGSEA. V was pared by 3 bases and J by 1 base, with 11 bases between. The length of the CDR3 is 14 residues. CDR3: CSVERLGGTDTQYF. As DNA, the CDR3 is TGCAGCGTTGAGAGGTTAGGCGGCACAGATACGCAGTATTTT.

The chain joins TRBV18 to TRBJ1-1; TRBD1 matches at 9 bases. The J segment lost 1 base and the V segment lost 6 bases, leaving 9 bases of the junction unmatched. The CDR3 is made up of 16 amino acids. Per germline, CDR1 KGHSH and CDR2 LQKENI. Here the CDR3 DNA reads TGTGCCAGCTCCCATGGACAGGGGTTGGGGAACACTGAAGCTTTCTTT. Protein sequence: CASSHGQGLGNTEAFF. Looking up the rest from reference TRBV18 and TRBJ1-1 gives the full variable domain: NAGVMQNPRHLVRRRGQEARLRCSPMKGHSHVYWYRQLPEEGLKFMVYLQKENIIDESGMPKERFSAEFPKEGPSILRIQQVVRGDSAAYFCASSHGQGLGNTEAFFGQGTRLTVV.

This clone has more than one count but fewer than ten. The chain is built from TRBV30 and TRBJ1-1; D is possibly TRBD1 (6 bases). Trimming took off 5 bases at V and 6 bases at J, with 16 bases between the two ends. There are 13 residues in the CDR3. The germline CDR1 and CDR2 sequences are GTSNPN and SVGIG (reference sequence). This CDR3 reads CAWGRGSLSEAFF. The DNA for the CDR3 is TGTGCCTGGGGAAGGGGGTCGTTGTCTGAAGCTTTCTTT.

This clone was picked up a small number of times. The CDR3 sequence is CASDRGWGQPQHF. CDR3 bases: TGTGCCAGTGACAGGGGATGGGGTCAGCCCCAGCATTTT. The rearrangement joins TRBV2 to TRBJ1-5; 8 nucleotides agree with TRBD1. With V trimmed by 9 bases and J by 6 bases, 7 bases remained unmatched. CDR1 and CDR2 (germline): SNHLY, FYNNEI. The length of the CDR3 is 13 residues.

This chain uses TRBV4-1 with TRBJ1-2, with 7 bases matching TRBD1. V lost 6 bases to trimming and J lost 3 bases; unmatched junction nucleotides: 10. The CDR3 spans 15 residues. The germline gives CDR1 MGHRA, CDR2 YSYEKL. The CDR3 protein is CASRPQGGGDYGYTF. The CDR3, as DNA: TGCGCCAGCAGGCCCCAGGGGGGAGGCGACTATGGCTACACCTTC.

The chain couples TRBV5-4 to TRBJ2-3; 11 bases fit TRBD1. CDR1 is SGHNT and CDR2 is YYREEE in the germline V gene (reference sequence). V was pared by 0 bases and J by 4 bases, with 1 base of the junction left unmatched. The CDR3 runs 15 residues. As DNA, the CDR3 is TGTGCCAGCAGCTTGGGGGGACAGGGGGCAGATACGCAGTATTTT. Encoded protein: CASSLGGQGADTQYF. Full variable domain (missing parts from reference TRBV5-4 and TRBJ2-3): ETGVTQSPTHLIKTRGQQVTLRCSSQSGHNTVSWYQQALGQGPQFIFQYYREEENGRGNFPPRFSGLQFPNYSSELNVNALELDDSALYLCASSLGGQGADTQYFGPGTRLTVL.

Only a few counts were recorded for this clone. V is TRBV5-1 and J is TRBJ2-3, with TRBD1 matching over 7 bases. The CDR3 runs to 17 residues. Per germline, CDR1 SGHRS and CDR2 YFSETQ. After removal of 0 bases from V and 0 bases from J, the junction contained 7 bases not matched to a gene. The CDR3 reads CASSLGFGDSSTDTQYF. CDR3 bases: TGCGCCAGCAGCTTGGGATTTGGGGACAGTAGCACAGATACGCAGTATTTT.

This clone has a handful of counts. The chain links TRBV30 to TRBJ1-1; D not resolved. Germline V lookup: CDR1 GTSNPN, CDR2 SVGIG (reference sequence). The CDR3 runs to 13 residues. Trimming shortened V by 4 bases and J by 2 bases, and 11 bases separated the two germline ends. The CDR3 DNA follows: TGTGCCTGGAAATCCCGGGATAACACTGAAGCTTTCTTT. Translated, it gives CAWKSRDNTEAFF.

Only a few counts were recorded for this clone. The V gene is TRBV6-1, the J gene TRBJ2-4; 7 bases are shared with TRBD1. V lost 4 bases and J lost 6; bases outside the gene matches: 15. CDR1 is MNHNS, CDR2 SASEGT, per germline. This CDR3 spans 17 amino acids. The DNA for the CDR3 is TGTGCCAGCAGTGCCCGCTCACAGGGGATAAAGGGAAACATTCAGTACTTC. It translates to CASSARSQGIKGNIQYF.

This clone was picked up a small number of times. This chain links TRBV4-3 with TRBJ1-5; unclear D gene. V was pared by 0 bases and J by 4 bases, with 4 bases between. The CDR3 is made up of 13 amino acids. CDR1 LGHNA and CDR2 YSLEER come from the germline V gene. CDR3 nucleotides: TGCGCCAGCAGCCAAGATCTGAATCAGCCCCAGCATTTT. Encoded protein: CASSQDLNQPQHF.

This rearrangement joins TRBV11-2 to TRBJ2-7, with 9 positions matching TRBD1. From germline, CDR1 is SGHAT and CDR2 FQNNGV. V was clipped by 4 bases and J by 1 base; unmatched bases: 5. This CDR3 is 15 amino acids long. DNA for the CDR3: TGTGCCAGCAGCTCAAGGGGACAGGGATCCTACGAGCAGTACTTC. This encodes CASSSRGQGSYEQYF.